Listed below are T cell receptor beta chains from one sample, sequenced in a study of blood T cell repertoires in COVID-19. Data came from immunoSEQ multiplex PCR; TCRdb stores just in-frame clones and leaves some out. The sample carries a few hundred thousand clones, around 89% recorded once. Specimen: peripheral blood. These receptor sequences come from a woman aged 60-75 years with COVID-19, enrolled during active disease. The CDR3 runs from the conserved cysteine through the conserved F or W. D genes are given only for firm matches. Not every row has a clone size; where given, it reads once, few, many or a size class.

once TRBD1 TRBJ1-4 TRBV30 CAWSGGRGDEKLFF TGTGCCTGGAGTGGTGGCAGGGGGGATGAAAAACTGTTTTTT
. TRBD1 TRBJ1-5 TRBV9 CASSVTGGDQPQHF TGTGCCAGCAGCGTAACAGGGGGCGATCAGCCCCAGCATTTT
. . TRBJ2-3 TRBV4-3 CASSQESSGRTQYF TGCGCCAGCAGCCAAGAATCCTCAGGGCGTACGCAGTATTTT
few . TRBJ2-7 TRBV7-6 CASSLNLGSQYEQYF TGTGCCAGCAGCTTAAACTTGGGCAGCCAGTACGAGCAGTACTTC
. TRBD1 TRBJ1-1 TRBV7-9 CASSHPAGQGTEAFF TGTGCCAGCAGCCATCCCGCGGGACAGGGGACTGAAGCTTTCTTT
. . TRBJ1-1 TRBV5-4 CASSLDAGPVDTEAFF TGTGCCAGCAGCTTGGATGCAGGTCCTGTGGACACTGAAGCTTTCTTT
. . TRBJ2-7 TRBV6-5 CASSHNYEQYF TGTGCCAGCAGCCACAACTACGAGCAGTACTTC
. . TRBJ1-1 TRBV5-1 CASSLNVGGGSRGTEAFF TGCGCCAGCAGCTTGAACGTGGGTGGGGGCAGTCGCGGCACTGAAGCTTTCTTT
. TRBD2 TRBJ2-3 TRBV9 CAISGLAPDTQYF TGTGCCATCAGTGGACTAGCCCCAGATACGCAGTATTTT
once . TRBJ1-2 TRBV11-3 CASVTGRGVSNGYTF TGTGCCAGCGTGACAGGCCGGGGGGTAAGCAATGGCTACACCTTC
. . TRBJ1-3 TRBV4-2 CASSQGRVISGNTIYF TGTGCCAGCAGCCAAGGTCGGGTAATCTCTGGAAACACCATATATTTT
. . TRBJ1-2 TRBV9 CASSAGSGGYTF TGTGCCAGCAGCGCCGGGTCGGGTGGCTACACCTTC
. . TRBJ1-1 TRBV18 CASSPPLGRRDTEAFF TGTGCCAGCTCACCCCCCCTGGGGCGGAGGGACACTGAAGCTTTCTTT
. TRBD1 TRBJ2-1 TRBV11-3 CASSLADRGLDPSYNEQFF TGTGCCAGCAGCTTAGCCGACAGGGGCCTGGATCCAAGCTACAATGAGCAGTTCTTC
once . TRBJ1-1 TRBV7-9 CASSLQGLNTEAFF TGTGCCAGCAGCTTACAGGGGTTGAACACTGAAGCTTTCTTT
. TRBD1 TRBJ1-4 TRBV6-6 CASSLTGGAEKLFF TGTGCCAGCAGTTTAACAGGGGGCGCAGAAAAACTGTTTTTT
. TRBD2 TRBJ2-2 TRBV4-2 CASSHDGGGARNTGELFF TGTGCCAGCAGCCACGACGGCGGGGGGGCCCGGAACACCGGGGAGCTGTTTTTT
. TRBD1 TRBJ1-2 TRBV5-4 CASSKGQHYGYTF TGTGCCAGCAGCAAGGGACAGCACTATGGCTACACCTTC
. . TRBJ2-7 TRBV6-5 CASSYWRGPDYEQYF TGTGCCAGCAGTTACTGGCGGGGGCCCGATTACGAGCAGTACTTC
. TRBD1 TRBJ1-4 TRBV10-3 CAISPDRGREKLFF TGTGCCATCAGTCCGGACAGGGGGAGAGAAAAACTGTTTTTT
. TRBD1 TRBJ1-1 TRBV18 CASSPQGAVGTNTEAFF TGTGCCAGCTCACCACAGGGGGCGGTTGGGACGAACACTGAAGCTTTCTTT
. . TRBJ2-3 TRBV7-2 CASTAFPKTRSTDTQYF TGTGCCAGTACAGCCTTCCCCAAGACAAGAAGCACAGATACGCAGTATTTT
. . TRBJ1-6 TRBV6-4 CASRGVRANNSPLHF TGTGCCAGCAGAGGGGTCCGGGCGAATAATTCACCCCTCCACTTT
. . TRBJ1-2 TRBV6-2/TRBV6-3 CASSYSGQHNYGYTF TGTGCCAGCAGTTACTCGGGGCAGCATAACTATGGCTACACCTTC
. TRBD1 TRBJ2-3 TRBV18 CASSRQGWSDTQYF TGTGCCAGCTCTCGACAGGGATGGTCAGATACGCAGTATTTT
. . TRBJ1-1 TRBV13 CASSPTTLNTEAFF TGTGCCAGCAGCCCGACTACCCTGAACACTGAAGCTTTCTTT
. . TRBJ2-1 TRBV7-2 CASSLDRTTNEQFF TGTGCCAGCAGCTTAGATAGGACTACCAATGAGCAGTTCTTC
. . TRBJ2-3 TRBV29-1 CSAYRVTDTQYF TGCAGCGCGTACAGGGTCACAGATACGCAGTATTTT
. . TRBJ2-1 TRBV9 CASSVAQGNSYNEQFF TGTGCCAGCAGCGTAGCTCAGGGAAACTCCTACAATGAGCAGTTCTTC
. . TRBJ1-1 TRBV5-4 CASNQGSSNTEAFF TGTGCCAGCAACCAGGGTTCCTCGAACACTGAAGCTTTCTTT
. TRBD2 TRBJ2-3 TRBV27 CASSPHGLAGGLDTQYF TGTGCCAGCAGTCCCCATGGGTTAGCGGGGGGGCTAGATACGCAGTATTTT
. . TRBJ1-5 TRBV6-5 CASSYGGSNQPQHF TGTGCCAGCAGTTACGGAGGTAGCAATCAGCCCCAGCATTTT
. . TRBJ1-5 TRBV10-3 CATAGGDYQPQHF TGTGCCACAGCTGGGGGGGATTATCAGCCCCAGCATTTT
. . TRBJ1-3 TRBV30 CAWSVQSGNTIYF TGTGCCTGGAGTGTACAGTCTGGAAACACCATATATTTT
. . TRBJ1-5 TRBV6-5 CASRGGTANQPQHF TGTGCCAGCAGGGGGGGGACGGCCAATCAGCCCCAGCATTTT
. . TRBJ1-6 TRBV7-9 CASSLRQANNSPLHF TGTGCCAGCAGCTTACGACAGGCTAATAATTCACCCCTCCACTTT
. . TRBJ1-2 TRBV2 CASKQGLPSNYGYTF TGTGCCAGCAAGCAGGGGTTACCCTCCAACTATGGCTACACCTTC
. TRBD1 TRBJ1-2 TRBV19 CASTGGTGEFSGYTF TGTGCCAGTACCGGAGGGACAGGGGAATTTAGTGGCTACACCTTC
. TRBD1 TRBJ2-5 TRBV15 CATSRALGTGEETQYF TGTGCCACCAGCAGAGCCCTCGGGACAGGGGAAGAGACCCAGTACTTC
. . TRBJ2-2 TRBV29-1 CSADLVGRTGELFF TGCAGCGCTGACTTAGTGGGGCGGACCGGGGAGCTGTTTTTT
. . TRBJ1-1 TRBV12-3/TRBV12-4 CASSGRANTEAFF TGTGCCAGCAGTGGCAGGGCGAACACTGAAGCTTTCTTT
. TRBD2 TRBJ2-1 TRBV5-3 CARSLLNRVVGTSVYNEQFF TGTGCCAGAAGCCTGCTCAACAGGGTTGTAGGGACTAGCGTCTACAATGAGCAGTTCTTC
. TRBD1 TRBJ2-7 TRBV5-1 CASSLGLGTGYTGEQYF TGCGCCAGCAGCTTGGGCCTCGGGACAGGGTATACGGGGGAGCAGTACTTC
few . TRBJ1-2 TRBV12-3/TRBV12-4 CASSGSGTAGYTF TGTGCCAGCAGTGGATCGGGAACCGCTGGCTACACCTTC
. TRBD1 TRBJ2-3 TRBV30 CAWDRGYADTQYF TGTGCCTGGGACAGGGGATATGCAGATACGCAGTATTTT
once . TRBJ1-1 TRBV19 CASISMAEAFF TGTGCCAGTATCAGTATGGCTGAAGCTTTCTTT
. TRBD1 TRBJ1-1 TRBV7-9 CASSRLLGQGLGLDTEAFF TGTGCCAGCAGCCGACTCCTAGGACAGGGGTTGGGGCTGGACACTGAAGCTTTCTTT
. . TRBJ2-5 TRBV5-1 CASSLGEPREPQYF TGCGCCAGCAGCTTGGGGGAGCCCCGGGAGCCCCAGTACTTC
. TRBD1 TRBJ1-4 TRBV3-1/TRBV3-2 CASSQRGQGAANEKLFF TGTGCCAGCAGCCAACGCGGACAGGGGGCGGCTAATGAAAAACTGTTTTTT